A single sample gave rise to the 25 T cell receptor beta chains below, sequenced in a study of cytomegalovirus exposure and HLA in healthy donors. The PCR contained 60 Vbeta and 13 Jbeta primers. Profiling relied on immunoSEQ multiplex PCR, and the TCRdb table lists in-frame clones only, not all of them. The table counts 150,000 to 200,000 clones; approximately 0.74% lies in the top ten. Sequencing was carried out using PBMCs. The receptors here all came from a boy under 18 in good health and CMV-seronegative.

The chain joins TRBV19 to TRBJ2-7; 7 nucleotides line up with TRBD1. With 2 bases clipped from V and 5 bases from J, the junction kept 6 bases outside the gene matches. Germline V CDR1 and CDR2: LNHDA, SQIVND (reference sequence). The CDR3 sequence is 14 residues long. This CDR3 reads CASSIRDRGHEQYF. As DNA, the CDR3 is TGTGCCAGTAGTATAAGGGACAGAGGCCACGAGCAGTACTTC. Looking up the rest from reference TRBV19 and TRBJ2-7 gives the full variable domain: DGGITQSPKYLFRKEGQNVTLSCEQNLNHDAMYWYRQDPGQGLRLIYYSQIVNDFQKGDIAEGYSVSREKKESFPLTVTSAQKNPTAFYLCASSIRDRGHEQYFGPGTRLTVT.

This CDR3 reads CASSGTSGPNQPQHF. CDR3 DNA sequence: TGTGCCAGCAGCGGCACATCAGGTCCCAATCAGCCCCAGCATTTT. This chain links TRBV9 with TRBJ1-5; D gene unclear. Germline V gene lookup returns CDR1 SGDLS and CDR2 YYNGEE. CDR3 length: 15 amino acids. V was trimmed by 3 bases and J by 3 bases, leaving 13 bases between them.

This chain connects TRBV28 to TRBJ1-2; 8 bases are shared with TRBD1. J lost 10 bases, V lost 3 bases, and 10 bases had no gene match. CDR1 MDHEN and CDR2 SYDVKM come from the germline V gene. This CDR3 has 14 residues. The CDR3 DNA reads TGTGCCAGCAGTTTCCTTTTGACAGGGGAAGCCTACACCTTC. It codes for CASSFLLTGEAYTF.

The rearrangement joins TRBV11-3 to TRBJ2-3, with 11 bases aligning to TRBD2. The CDR3 spans 15 residues. Germline CDR1 reads SGHNT; CDR2 reads YENEEA. Unmatched junction bases numbered 6, after V lost 5 bases and J lost 5 bases. The CDR3 reads CASSRNLAGGDTQYF. The CDR3 DNA reads TGTGCCAGCAGCCGTAATCTAGCGGGGGGAGATACGCAGTATTTT.

The V gene is TRBV7-2, the J gene TRBJ2-5; possible D gene TRBD1, 6 bases. There are 15 residues in the CDR3. Germline loops: CDR1 SGHTA, CDR2 FQGNSA. The ends were cut back, 5 bases at V and 3 bases at J, with 16 bases in the middle. The CDR3 bases are TGTGCCAGCAGCCCGTGGCGTAACAGGGAAGAGACCCAGTACTTC. Encoded protein: CASSPWRNREETQYF.

The chain recombines TRBV27 with TRBJ1-3; no reliable D call. CDR1 and CDR2 (germline): MNHEY, SMNVEV (reference sequence). The germline V and J ends were trimmed by 4 bases and 0 bases, with 7 bases remaining between them. The CDR3 sequence is 14 residues long. The CDR3 DNA reads TGTGCCAGCAGTTCTGTGAGCTCTGGAAACACCATATATTTT. This gives the protein CASSSVSSGNTIYF.

The rearrangement uses TRBV5-4 and TRBJ2-1; D is ambiguous. This CDR3 comprises 13 residues. The germline V and J ends were trimmed by 2 bases and 10 bases, with 13 bases remaining between them. Germline V CDR1 and CDR2: SGHNT, YYREEE (reference sequence). CDR3 coding DNA: TGTGCCAGCAGCTTTTTTCTCCCCGGGGAGCAGTTCTTC. Amino acid sequence: CASSFFLPGEQFF.

V gene TRBV7-8 combines with J gene TRBJ2-3; 9 positions match TRBD2. This CDR3 has 15 residues. The V and J ends lost 10 bases and 1 base, in that order; junction bases with no gene match: 9. CDR1 is SGHVS, CDR2 FQNEAQ, per germline. CDR3 sequence reads: CATYKAGGRTDTQYF. The DNA for the CDR3 is TGTGCCACCTATAAAGCGGGGGGACGCACAGATACGCAGTATTTT.

Its frequency marks this clone as medium-sized. The chain couples TRBV6-1 to TRBJ2-3; 11 bases are shared with TRBD2. In germline, CDR1 is MNHNS, CDR2 SASEGT. J was trimmed by 5 bases and V by 1 base; bases with no gene match: 8. This CDR3 has 17 residues. The CDR3 DNA is TGTGCCAGCAGTGAAGAGGTAGCGGGGGGGCCCGTAGATACGCAGTATTTT. As protein: CASSEEVAGGPVDTQYF.

This chain uses TRBV13 with TRBJ2-1; D unresolved. From germline, CDR1 is PRHDT and CDR2 FYEKMQ (reference sequence). The CDR3 has 13 residues. V was clipped by 5 bases and J by 8 bases, with 13 bases between them. CDR3 amino acids: CASSPSGWDEQFF. CDR3 bases: TGTGCCAGCAGCCCCTCCGGGTGGGATGAGCAGTTCTTC.

The rearrangement uses TRBV27 and TRBJ1-6; 7 bases are a match to TRBD1. Germline CDR1 and CDR2: MNHEY and SMNVEV (reference sequence). V lost 4 bases and J lost 7; bases outside the gene matches: 19. The CDR3 is made up of 19 amino acids. CDR3 DNA: TGTGCCAGCAGTTCGAAGAACAACAGGGGAGGTTTGTTCAATTCACCCCTCCACTTT. This encodes CASSSKNNRGGLFNSPLHF.

The J gene is TRBJ2-3, the V gene TRBV7-3; D gene unclear. The V gene's germline CDR1 is SGHTA and CDR2 FQGTGA. V lost 0 bases and J lost 5, with 18 bases in between. CDR3 length: 17 amino acids. The DNA of the CDR3 is TGTGCCAGCAGCTTAACCACGACCTTTCAGGTAGGAGATACGCAGTATTTT. It translates to CASSLTTTFQVGDTQYF.

With regard to this clone: This sample includes further DNA sequences coding for the same CDR3. The rearrangement joins TRBV6-4 to TRBJ2-3, with 11 nucleotides matching TRBD2. From germline, CDR1 is MRHNA and CDR2 SNTAGT. V dropped 3 bases and J dropped 1; count of bases not matched to a gene: 0. CDR3 size: 15 residues. This chain's CDR3 is CASSETSGGTDTQYF. CDR3 sequence (DNA): TGTGCCAGCAGTGAGACTAGCGGGGGCACAGATACGCAGTATTTT.

The V call is TRBV7-6, the J call TRBJ2-3; TRBD1 agrees at 8 bases. V trimming: 8 bases; J trimming: 3 bases; junction bases outside the gene matches: 7. The CDR3 is 14 residues long. Germline V lookup: CDR1 SGHVS, CDR2 FNYEAQ. Written as DNA, the CDR3 is TGTGCCAGCGGATCCCGGGACAGGACAGATACGCAGTATTTT. Amino acids: CASGSRDRTDTQYF.

The CDR3 DNA sequence: TGTGCCAGCAGTTTTCGCCAGCGTGCCAATGAGCAGTTCTTC. It translates to CASSFRQRANEQFF. J is TRBJ2-1 and V is TRBV7-2, with D unresolved. Trimming removed 6 bases from V and 6 bases from J, with 15 bases in between. Germline V gene sequence: CDR1 SGHTA, CDR2 FQGNSA. The CDR3 sequence is 14 residues long.

This chain links TRBV25-1 with TRBJ2-7, with 10 bases identical to TRBD1. V lost 6 bases, J lost 2 bases, and 4 bases stayed unmatched. The CDR3 contains 14 residues. From germline, CDR1 is MGHDK and CDR2 SYGVNS. The CDR3 DNA is TGTGCCAGCAGCGGGGACAGGGGACCCTACGAGCAGTACTTC. Residues: CASSGDRGPYEQYF.

The chain links TRBV5-6 to TRBJ2-7; no firm D call. CDR1 and CDR2 from the germline V gene are SGHDT and YYEEEE. The CDR3 consists of 13 residues. Trimming left V 0 bases short and J 1 base short, with 5 bases between. The CDR3 DNA follows: TGTGCCAGCAGCTTGGGAGTATCCTACGAGCAGTACTTC. Residues: CASSLGVSYEQYF.

The chain recombines TRBV5-5 with TRBJ2-4, with D unresolved. This CDR3 has 13 residues. The germline V gene encodes CDR1 SGHKS and CDR2 YYEKEE (reference sequence). V lost 6 bases to trimming and J lost 0 bases, with 7 bases between them. The CDR3 nucleotides read TGTGCCAGCATCGAGCTAGCCAAAAACATTCAGTACTTC. Translating it yields CASIELAKNIQYF.

V is TRBV19 and J is TRBJ2-1; 10 nucleotides agree with TRBD2. Germline V CDR1 and CDR2: LNHDA, SQIVND (reference sequence). This CDR3 contains 18 residues. V trimming: 3 bases; J trimming: 4 bases; junction bases outside the gene matches: 12. The CDR3 is CASSMISLAGGVYNEQFF. In nucleotides, the CDR3 is TGTGCCAGTAGTATGATTTCCTTAGCGGGGGGCGTTTACAATGAGCAGTTCTTC. Drawing the rest from reference TRBV19 and TRBJ2-1, the complete variable domain is DGGITQSPKYLFRKEGQNVTLSCEQNLNHDAMYWYRQDPGQGLRLIYYSQIVNDFQKGDIAEGYSVSREKKESFPLTVTSAQKNPTAFYLCASSMISLAGGVYNEQFFGPGTRLTVL.

The chain employs TRBV30 and TRBJ2-1; tentative D call: TRBD2 (5 bases). Germline-derived CDR1 and CDR2 are GTSNPN and SVGIG (reference sequence). Trimming left V 2 bases short and J 7 bases short, with 21 bases between. This CDR3 is built from 16 residues. The CDR3 DNA reads TGTGCCTGGAGTCCACGGACTCCCGCGGTGGAAAATGAGCAGTTCTTC. Translation: CAWSPRTPAVENEQFF.

This chain uses TRBV6-5 with TRBJ2-7; D is possibly TRBD2 (7 bases). CDR3 length equals 14 residues. Looked up from germline, CDR1 is MNHEY and CDR2 is SVGAGI. Between the trimmed V and J ends, which lost 2 bases and 3 bases, there was a span of 11 bases. The CDR3 DNA follows: TGTGCCAGCAGTTACAAGGGGGGGAACTACGAGCAGTACTTC. It translates to CASSYKGGNYEQYF.

V usage is TRBV4-1 and J usage is TRBJ2-1; D is ambiguous. The CDR3 sequence is 13 residues long. The V end was cut by 1 base, the J end by 6 bases, with 7 bases between. The germline gives CDR1 MGHRA, CDR2 YSYEKL. The CDR3 spells CASSQVSPNEQFF. CDR3 bases: TGCGCCAGCAGCCAAGTTAGCCCCAATGAGCAGTTCTTC.

The chain combines TRBV4-2 with TRBJ2-1, with 15 bases that match TRBD2. V lost 0 bases and J lost 9; bases outside the gene matches: 6. Germline lookup yields CDR1 LGHNA and CDR2 YNFKEQ. The CDR3 is made up of 17 amino acids. CDR3 region: CASSQDIGLAGGGEQFF. The CDR3 coding sequence is TGTGCCAGCAGCCAAGATATTGGACTAGCGGGGGGGGGTGAGCAGTTCTTC.

This chain joins TRBV18 and TRBJ1-2, with unresolved D. V gave up 3 bases and J gave up 10 bases, with 12 bases separating them. CDR3 length equals 12 residues. The germline gives CDR1 KGHSH, CDR2 LQKENI. The CDR3 region is CASSPLEGTYTF. The DNA for the CDR3 is TGTGCCAGCTCACCTCTGGAGGGAACCTACACCTTC.

V and J are TRBV18 and TRBJ1-5; D uncertain. CDR3 length equals 15 residues. Looked up from germline, CDR1 is KGHSH and CDR2 is LQKENI. V lost 2 bases to trimming and J lost 0 bases, with 8 bases between them. This CDR3 reads CASSPVPLSNQPQHF. As DNA, the CDR3 is TGTGCCAGCTCACCAGTTCCCCTTAGCAATCAGCCCCAGCATTTT. Based on the CDR3 plus reference TRBV18 and TRBJ1-5, the full variable domain is NAGVMQNPRHLVRRRGQEARLRCSPMKGHSHVYWYRQLPEEGLKFMVYLQKENIIDESGMPKERFSAEFPKEGPSILRIQQVVRGDSAAYFCASSPVPLSNQPQHFGDGTRLSIL.